This T cell receptor beta chain originates from a study of T-cell memory formation after mild COVID-19. There are a few counts of this clonotype. TCRdb processed the 5' RACE reads anew with MiXCR; each CDR3 protein has one entry. The data contain about 110,000 distinct CDR3 sequences, 17% of them singletons. V was clipped by 0 bases and J by 4 bases, with 15 bases between them. Germline assignment: CDR1 LNHNV and CDR2 YYDKDF (reference sequence). CDR3 length equals 16 residues. The TCR sequence derives from an adult woman who had mild COVID-19 (a few samples of this study predate the infection). Cell type and time point are not known. J is TRBJ1-2 and V is TRBV15; D unresolved. What was sequenced was PBMCs or a T cell subset sorted from them (not recorded which). DNA of the CDR3: TGTGCCACCAGCAGAGAAAGTTGGCAGACGCCCTATGGCTACACCTTC. This codes for CATSRESWQTPYGYTF.